The 25 T cell receptor beta chains below were found in one sample sequenced in a study of control samples from healthy donors and cancer patients. The repertoire was sequenced with immunoSEQ multiplex PCR; TCRdb's copy has only in-frame clones and lacks some. The repertoire includes 140,000 or so clones, just under 95% of them detected once, and about 14% sits in the top ten. Sequenced material: PBMCs. These receptors originate from a man aged 55 to 70 with colorectal cancer.

V usage is TRBV9 and J usage is TRBJ2-1; a weak D match, TRBD2 (6 bases). The CDR3 length is 16 residues. Looked up from germline, CDR1 is SGDLS and CDR2 is YYNGEE. V lost 2 bases and J 0 bases, leaving 12 bases between the germline ends. CDR3 nucleotide sequence: TGTGCCAGCAGCGTGACCGGGGGTCTCTCCTACAATGAGCAGTTCTTC. It specifies CASSVTGGLSYNEQFF. The complete variable domain, with remaining parts taken from reference TRBV9 and TRBJ2-1, reads DSGVTQTPKHLITATGQRVTLRCSPRSGDLSVYWYQQSLDQGLQFLIQYYNGEERAKGNILERFSAQQFPDLHSELNLSSLELGDSALYFCASSVTGGLSYNEQFFGPGTRLTVL.

The chain links TRBV30 to TRBJ1-2; D gene ambiguous. CDR1 GTSNPN and CDR2 SVGIG come from the germline V gene (reference sequence). CDR3 length equals 11 residues. Trimming removed 7 bases from V and 6 bases from J, with 12 bases in between. The chain's CDR3 is CALGGGHGYTF. DNA for the CDR3: TGTGCCTTGGGAGGTGGACATGGCTACACCTTC.

V gene TRBV15 combines with J gene TRBJ1-5, with D hard to call. The CDR3 extends over 11 amino acids. V lost 8 bases and J lost 9, with 11 bases in between. CDR1 is LNHNV, CDR2 YYDKDF, per germline (reference sequence). The CDR3 sequence: CATGNPSPQHF. The CDR3 region has the DNA TGTGCCACCGGAAACCCATCGCCCCAGCATTTT.

The rearrangement joins TRBV19 to TRBJ2-7; 8 bases align to TRBD1. The CDR3 sequence is 13 residues long. Germline-derived CDR1 and CDR2 are LNHDA and SQIVND (reference sequence). The ends lost 10 bases at V and 6 bases at J; junction bases unmatched: 11. CDR3 bases: TGTGCCACTAACCGGCAGGGGGCTGGCGAGCAGTACTTC. This sequence encodes CATNRQGAGEQYF.

The CDR3 DNA reads as TGCAGCGTTGGCAGTTCCCCCTACGAGCAGTACTTC. It specifies CSVGSSPYEQYF. The V and J genes are TRBV29-1 and TRBJ2-7; D not resolved. The CDR3 is 12 amino acids. Trimming removed 4 bases at V and 2 bases at J, with 9 bases between. Germline V gene data show CDR1 as SQVTM and CDR2 as ANQGSEA.

CDR3 in DNA: TGTGCCAGCAGTGAGGGACAGGGTCAGCCCCAGCATTTT. It encodes CASSEGQGQPQHF. J is TRBJ1-5 and V is TRBV6-1; 9 nucleotides match TRBD1. This CDR3 contains 13 residues. The germline gives CDR1 MNHNS, CDR2 SASEGT. J gave up 6 bases and V 3 bases, and 0 bases lay outside the gene matches.

The V call is TRBV24-1, the J call TRBJ2-3; TRBD1 is a possible D gene (6 bases). V was clipped by 4 bases and J by 1 base, with 14 bases between them. This CDR3 comprises 16 residues. Looked up from germline, CDR1 is KGHDR and CDR2 is SFDVKD. The CDR3 nucleotides are TGTGCCACCAGTGAATCAGGGGCGAGCGGCACAGATACGCAGTATTTT. The encoded protein is CATSESGASGTDTQYF.

The chain combines TRBV2 with TRBJ1-3; D call uncertain. This CDR3 is 12 amino acids long. Germline CDR1 SNHLY, CDR2 FYNNEI. V shed 4 bases and J shed 0 bases, with 1 base lying between them. The CDR3 loop reads CASSVSGNTIYF. In DNA form, the CDR3 reads TGTGCCAGCAGTGTCTCTGGAAACACCATATATTTT. Combining the CDR3 with reference TRBV2 and TRBJ1-3 gives the whole variable domain EPEVTQTPSHQVTQMGQEVILRCVPISNHLYFYWYRQILGQKVEFLVSFYNNEISEKSEIFDDQFSVERPDGSNFTLKIRSTKLEDSAMYFCASSVSGNTIYFGEGSWLTVV.

This rearrangement joins TRBV21-1 to TRBJ1-5; the tabulated D call, TRBD1, remains unverified against the DNA. TRBV21-1 is termed a pseudogene. The CDR3 loop spans 14 amino acids. The CDR3 loop reads CASKRGRRGQPQHF. The CDR3 coding sequence is TGTGCCAGCAAAAGGGGGCGCCGAGGTCAGCCCCAGCATTTT.

This chain's CDR3 is CASRISDRGTADTQYF. The CDR3 DNA sequence: TGCGCCAGCAGAATTTCGGACAGGGGAACCGCAGATACGCAGTATTTT. The gene calls are TRBV5-1 and TRBJ2-3, with 9 nucleotides matching TRBD1. V lost 5 bases and J lost 4; bases outside the gene matches: 11. The CDR3 has 16 amino acids. The germline V gene has CDR1 SGHRS and CDR2 YFSETQ.

CDR3 in DNA: TGTGCCAGCAGCTTAAATTACGAGCAGTACTTC. Translating it yields CASSLNYEQYF. The V and J genes are TRBV7-9 and TRBJ2-7; D unclear. Germline V lookup: CDR1 SEHNR, CDR2 FQNEAQ (reference sequence). The CDR3 spans 11 residues. V was shortened by 2 bases and J by 4 bases, with 3 bases between the two germline ends.

This clone is a singleton in its sample. The chain uses TRBV6-6 and TRBJ1-2, with 9 bases matching TRBD1. With V trimmed by 5 bases and J by 8 bases, 9 bases remained unmatched. This CDR3 is built from 14 residues. Germline values: CDR1 MNHNY, CDR2 SVGAGI (reference sequence). DNA for the CDR3: TGTGCCAGCAGTACTACGACAGGGGGAGGAGGCTACACCTTC. This encodes CASSTTTGGGGYTF.

The chain couples TRBV30 to TRBJ1-2, with D possibly TRBD1 on 5 matching bases. There are 13 residues in the CDR3. Per the germline V gene, CDR1 is GTSNPN and CDR2 is SVGIG (reference sequence). Trimming took off 2 bases at V and 7 bases at J, with 14 bases between the two ends. CDR3 in DNA: TGTGCCTGGAGTTTCCAGGGAGGTCGTGGCTACACCTTC. It codes for CAWSFQGGRGYTF.

The chain recombines TRBV5-1 with TRBJ2-1; TRBD1 is a possible D gene (6 bases). Germline assignment: CDR1 SGHRS and CDR2 YFSETQ. This CDR3 has 15 amino acids. V was clipped by 4 bases and J by 0 bases, with 11 bases between them. The CDR3 region is CASSHGQTSYNEQFF. In DNA form, the CDR3 reads TGCGCCAGCAGCCATGGACAGACCTCCTACAATGAGCAGTTCTTC.

The chain combines TRBV29-1 with TRBJ1-2, with 9 bases lining up with TRBD1. The V gene end was trimmed by 2 bases and the J gene end by 5 bases; junction bases not matched to a gene: 3. The CDR3 totals 13 residues. CDR1 and CDR2 from the germline V gene are SQVTM and ANQGSEA. This CDR3 is CSVEYGTGYGYTF. In DNA, the CDR3 is TGCAGCGTTGAATACGGGACAGGGTATGGCTACACCTTC.

The J gene is TRBJ1-6, the V gene TRBV6-2 or TRBV6-3, with a tentative D call TRBD1 (6 bases). Germline-derived CDR1 and CDR2 are MNHEY and SVGEGT. The CDR3 contains 19 residues. The V end lost 6 bases, the J end lost 15 bases, and 36 bases lay between the germline ends. The CDR3 bases are TGTGCCAGCAGCCCTGTTGGGGGCGCAGTTAGAGGAGGACTGAGTCGCCTCCACTTT. Translation: CASSPVGGAVRGGLSRLHF.

The gene calls are TRBV5-8 and TRBJ1-6; D may be TRBD1 (5 bases). The CDR3 runs 14 residues. Trimming took off 3 bases at V and 10 bases at J, with 14 bases between the two ends. The germline CDR1 and CDR2 sequences are SGHTS and YDEGEE. CDR3 bases: TGTGCCAGCAGCTCCCGTGGGGGTTTCTCACCCCTCCACTTT. Residues: CASSSRGGFSPLHF. The full variable domain, completed using reference TRBV5-8 and TRBJ1-6, is EAGVTQSPTHLIKTRGQQATLRCSPISGHTSVYWYQQALGLGLQFLLWYDEGEERNRGNFPPRFSGRQFPNYSSELNVNALELEDSALYLCASSSRGGFSPLHFGNGTRLTVT.

V and J are TRBV19 and TRBJ2-5; possibly TRBD2 for D (6 bases). Deletions cut 4 bases from V and 3 bases from J, with 24 bases between. The CDR3 runs to 18 residues. Looked up from germline, CDR1 is LNHDA and CDR2 is SQIVND (reference sequence). The CDR3 bases are TGTGCCAGTAGTACCCCCTCTGGGGGGTCCCCTCGAAAAGAGACCCAGTACTTC. Residues: CASSTPSGGSPRKETQYF.

The chain combines TRBV7-9 with TRBJ2-3; D gene uncertain. Germline CDR1 SEHNR, CDR2 FQNEAQ (reference sequence). Trimming cost V 0 bases and J 1 base, with 8 bases left between them. CDR3 size: 15 residues. DNA of the CDR3: TGTGCCAGCAGCTTAGCGGGTACGGGCACAGATACGCAGTATTTT. Translation: CASSLAGTGTDTQYF.

V and J are TRBV5-1 and TRBJ1-2; TRBD1 aligns across 9 bases. Germline lookup yields CDR1 SGHRS and CDR2 YFSETQ. There are 15 residues in the CDR3. The J segment lost 7 bases and the V segment lost 4 bases, leaving 11 bases of the junction unmatched. This CDR3 is CASSRGQGGGGGYTF. The CDR3, as DNA: TGCGCCAGCAGCAGGGGACAGGGAGGAGGCGGTGGCTACACCTTC. Full variable domain (rest looked up from reference TRBV5-1 and TRBJ1-2): KAGVTQTPRYLIKTRGQQVTLSCSPISGHRSVSWYQQTPGQGLQFLFEYFSETQRNKGNFPGRFSGRQFSNSRSEMNVSTLELGDSALYLCASSRGQGGGGGYTFGSGTRLTVV.

The chain recombines TRBV4-2 with TRBJ2-5, with 8 bases aligning to TRBD2. The CDR3 is made up of 15 amino acids. V lost 3 bases and J lost 2; bases outside the gene matches: 5. The germline V gene has CDR1 LGHNA and CDR2 YNFKEQ. The CDR3: CASSHTGTSQETQYF. The CDR3 DNA sequence: TGTGCCAGCAGCCATACCGGGACTAGTCAAGAGACCCAGTACTTC.

The V call is TRBV7-2, the J call TRBJ2-7; D gene uncertain. V shed 5 bases and J shed 2 bases, with 13 bases lying between them. The CDR3 has 14 residues. CDR1 is SGHTA and CDR2 is FQGNSA in the germline V gene. The CDR3 region is CASSQPGITYEQYF. The DNA of the CDR3 is TGTGCCAGCAGCCAACCGGGCATCACCTACGAGCAGTACTTC.

The rearrangement joins TRBV7-2 to TRBJ2-3, with TRBD1 as a possible D gene (5 bases). This CDR3 has 13 residues. Trimming took off 5 bases at V and 4 bases at J, with 10 bases between the two ends. Germline CDR1 SGHTA, CDR2 FQGNSA. CDR3 bases: TGTGCCAGCAGCAGGGGCTTGGCAGATACGCAGTATTTT. This encodes CASSRGLADTQYF.

This chain connects TRBV15 to TRBJ1-2, with D perhaps TRBD1 (5 bases). The V and J ends lost 3 bases and 6 bases respectively, with 11 bases between them. CDR1 is LNHNV, CDR2 YYDKDF, per germline (reference sequence). The CDR3 totals 13 residues. The CDR3 DNA follows: TGTGCCACCAGCAGGGCCGTCAGGGATGGCTACACCTTC. Amino acids: CATSRAVRDGYTF.

This clone came up once. The chain uses TRBV18 and TRBJ2-5, with D hard to call. Trimming pared 2 bases from V and 0 bases from J, leaving 1 base between. The CDR3 runs to 12 residues. Germline values: CDR1 KGHSH, CDR2 LQKENI. Here the CDR3 DNA reads TGTGCCAGCTCACCAAACCAAGAGACCCAGTACTTC. Translation gives CASSPNQETQYF. The complete variable domain, with remaining parts taken from reference TRBV18 and TRBJ2-5, reads NAGVMQNPRHLVRRRGQEARLRCSPMKGHSHVYWYRQLPEEGLKFMVYLQKENIIDESGMPKERFSAEFPKEGPSILRIQQVVRGDSAAYFCASSPNQETQYFGPGTRLLVL.